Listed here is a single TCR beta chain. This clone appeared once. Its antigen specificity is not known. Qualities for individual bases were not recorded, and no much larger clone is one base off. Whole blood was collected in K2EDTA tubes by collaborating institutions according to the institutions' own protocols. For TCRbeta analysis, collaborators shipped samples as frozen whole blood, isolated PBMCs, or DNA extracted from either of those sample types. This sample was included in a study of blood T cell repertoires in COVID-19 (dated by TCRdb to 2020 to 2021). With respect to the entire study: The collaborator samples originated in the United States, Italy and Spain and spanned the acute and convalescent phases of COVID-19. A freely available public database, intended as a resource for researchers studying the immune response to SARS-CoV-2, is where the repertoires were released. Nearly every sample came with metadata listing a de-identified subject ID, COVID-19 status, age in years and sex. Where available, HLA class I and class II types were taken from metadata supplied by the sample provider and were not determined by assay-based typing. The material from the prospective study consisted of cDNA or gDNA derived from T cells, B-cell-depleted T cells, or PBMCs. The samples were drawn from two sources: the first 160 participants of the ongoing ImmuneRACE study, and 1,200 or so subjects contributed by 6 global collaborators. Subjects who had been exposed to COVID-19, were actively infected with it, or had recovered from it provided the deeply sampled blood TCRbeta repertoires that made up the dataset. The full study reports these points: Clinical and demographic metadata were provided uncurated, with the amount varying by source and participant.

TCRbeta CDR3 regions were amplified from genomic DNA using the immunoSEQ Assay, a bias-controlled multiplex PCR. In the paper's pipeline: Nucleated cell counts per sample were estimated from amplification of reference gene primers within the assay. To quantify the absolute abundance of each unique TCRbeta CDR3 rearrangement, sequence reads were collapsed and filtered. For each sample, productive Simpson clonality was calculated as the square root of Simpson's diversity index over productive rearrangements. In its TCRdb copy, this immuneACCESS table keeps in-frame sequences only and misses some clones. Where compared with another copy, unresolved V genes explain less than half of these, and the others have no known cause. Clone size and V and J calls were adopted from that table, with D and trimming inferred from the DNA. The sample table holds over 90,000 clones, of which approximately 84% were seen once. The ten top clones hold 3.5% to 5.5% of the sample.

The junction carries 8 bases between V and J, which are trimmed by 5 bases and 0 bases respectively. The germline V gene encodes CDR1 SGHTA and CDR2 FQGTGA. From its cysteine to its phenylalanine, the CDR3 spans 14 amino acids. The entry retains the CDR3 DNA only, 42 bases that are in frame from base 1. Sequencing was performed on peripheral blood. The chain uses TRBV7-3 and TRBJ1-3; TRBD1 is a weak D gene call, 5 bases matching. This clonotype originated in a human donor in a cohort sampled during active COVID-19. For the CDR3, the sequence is CASSPGISGNTIYF. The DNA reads TGTGCCAGCAGCCCAGGGATCTCTGGAAACACCATATATTTT.